What follows are 13 T cell receptor beta chains derived from one specimen sequenced in a study of a mutant IDH1 vaccine in newly diagnosed glioma. Stated time point: week 35, safety follow-up. A single vaccine dose contained 300 ug of mutant IDH1 20-mer peptide, and topical imiquimod was used with it. These receptors' targets are unknown. Measured with immunoSEQ multiplex PCR; TCRdb has only the in-frame clones, and not every one. The sample has about 54,000 clones, around four fifths seen once. The sequencing here drew on PBMCs, taken from a glioma patient whose treatment included an IDH1 peptide vaccine. All receptors derive from a woman aged 18-29 years with glioma.

The J gene is TRBJ2-7, the V gene TRBV10-3; 8 bases match TRBD2. Germline-derived CDR1 and CDR2 are ENHRY and SYGVKD. Trimming took 7 bases from V and 4 from J; bases not matched to a gene: 9. The CDR3 is 14 amino acids. In nucleotides, the CDR3 is TGTGCCATCATGACGGCGGGAGGAGGATACGAGCAGTACTTC. Translating it yields CAIMTAGGGYEQYF.

V and J are TRBV27 and TRBJ2-6; no clear D gene. From germline, CDR1 is MNHEY and CDR2 SMNVEV (reference sequence). The CDR3 consists of 13 residues. Trimming shortened V by 0 bases and J by 3 bases, and 0 bases separated the two germline ends. CDR3 loop: CASSLSGANVLTF. For the CDR3, the DNA is TGTGCCAGCAGTTTATCTGGGGCCAACGTCCTGACTTTC.

This chain uses TRBV6-5 with TRBJ2-3; 8 bases are a match to TRBD1. CDR1 MNHEY and CDR2 SVGAGI come from the germline V gene. The CDR3 spans 13 residues. With 8 bases clipped from V and 6 bases from J, the junction kept 7 bases outside the gene matches. The CDR3 here is CASQRQGRDTQYF. The CDR3 DNA follows: TGTGCCAGCCAACGACAGGGGAGGGATACGCAGTATTTT.

The rearrangement joins TRBV10-2 to TRBJ2-7, with D uncertain. Germline V CDR1 and CDR2: WSHSY, SAAADI. This CDR3 region has 12 residues. V was pared by 2 bases and J by 2 bases, with 4 bases between. CDR3 region: CASSELAYEQYF. CDR3 DNA sequence: TGCGCCAGCAGTGAGCTGGCCTACGAGCAGTACTTC.

The rearrangement links TRBV13 to TRBJ2-4; TRBD2 matches 7 bases. Germline CDR1 is PRHDT and CDR2 is FYEKMQ (reference sequence). V lost 5 bases to trimming and J lost 2 bases; unmatched junction nucleotides: 9. The CDR3 runs to 16 residues. The CDR3 region is CASSAGLVGPKNIQYF. CDR3 nucleotides: TGTGCCAGCAGCGCAGGACTAGTGGGCCCCAAAAACATTCAGTACTTC.

This chain links TRBV27 with TRBJ1-1, with a tentative D call TRBD1 (5 bases). The CDR3 consists of 16 residues. Germline V gives CDR1 MNHEY, CDR2 SMNVEV (reference sequence). The V and J ends lost 5 bases and 0 bases respectively, with 16 bases between them. The CDR3, as DNA: TGTGCCAGCAGTCCGGGGGACGGCCGCATGAACACTGAAGCTTTCTTT. Protein sequence: CASSPGDGRMNTEAFF.

This clone was recorded once. This chain connects TRBV7-8 to TRBJ2-6; 8 positions agree with TRBD1. CDR3 length: 15 amino acids. Germline CDR1 SGHVS, CDR2 FQNEAQ. CDR3 residues: CALGQVGPGANVLTF. In nucleotides, the CDR3 is TGTGCATTGGGACAGGTGGGTCCCGGGGCCAACGTCCTGACTTTC.

V is TRBV9 and J is TRBJ2-7, with 8 bases fitting TRBD1. The CDR3 contains 13 residues. Germline CDR1 SGDLS, CDR2 YYNGEE. The V and J ends lost 7 bases and 2 bases, in that order; junction bases with no gene match: 5. CDR3 protein: CASGGQGTYEQYF. The CDR3, as DNA: TGTGCCAGCGGCGGACAGGGAACCTACGAGCAGTACTTC. Supplemented by reference TRBV9 and TRBJ2-7, the full variable domain reads DSGVTQTPKHLITATGQRVTLRCSPRSGDLSVYWYQQSLDQGLQFLIQYYNGEERAKGNILERFSAQQFPDLHSELNLSSLELGDSALYFCASGGQGTYEQYFGPGTRLTVT.

The chain couples TRBV19 to TRBJ1-1; a possible D gene is TRBD1 (6 bases). With 5 bases removed from V and 5 bases from J, the gap between germline ends came to 18 bases. CDR3 length: 15 residues. Germline V gene sequence: CDR1 LNHDA, CDR2 SQIVND (reference sequence). CDR3 coding DNA: TGTGCCAGTAGTGCCTTCGACAGGCCGAGGACTGAAGCTTTCTTT. Residues: CASSAFDRPRTEAFF.

The V call is TRBV27, the J call TRBJ2-1; 8 nucleotides align to TRBD2. V gave up 6 bases and J gave up 0 bases; unmatched junction bases: 1. The CDR3 has 14 amino acids. Germline CDR1 and CDR2: MNHEY and SMNVEV (reference sequence). CDR3: CASRLAGSYNEQFF. The DNA of the CDR3 is TGTGCCAGCAGGCTAGCGGGCTCCTACAATGAGCAGTTCTTC.

The V gene is TRBV2, the J gene TRBJ1-5; D is undetermined. This CDR3 spans 11 amino acids. V was cut by 8 bases and J by 8 bases, with 10 bases left in between. Germline values: CDR1 SNHLY, CDR2 FYNNEI. This chain's CDR3 is CASRYAEPQHF. CDR3 nucleotides: TGTGCCAGCCGATACGCAGAGCCCCAGCATTTT.

The chain recombines TRBV7-9 with TRBJ1-4; D gene uncertain. The CDR3 has 14 amino acids. CDR1 is SEHNR and CDR2 is FQNEAQ in the germline V gene (reference sequence). With 3 bases removed from V and 7 bases from J, the gap between germline ends came to 12 bases. The chain's CDR3 is CASSLGPGLEKLFF. As DNA, the CDR3 is TGTGCCAGCAGCTTGGGCCCGGGCCTTGAAAAACTGTTTTTT.

The chain has TRBV5-1 and TRBJ2-6, with D possibly TRBD1 on 6 matching bases. The V gene's germline CDR1 is SGHRS and CDR2 YFSETQ. There are 15 residues in the CDR3. V was cut by 0 bases and J by 8 bases, with 12 bases left in between. The DNA for the CDR3 is TGCGCCAGCAGCTTGGGACAGGTCGGGTCCAACGTCCTGACTTTC. It encodes CASSLGQVGSNVLTF. The full variable domain, its missing parts supplied by reference TRBV5-1 and TRBJ2-6, is KAGVTQTPRYLIKTRGQQVTLSCSPISGHRSVSWYQQTPGQGLQFLFEYFSETQRNKGNFPGRFSGRQFSNSRSEMNVSTLELGDSALYLCASSLGQVGSNVLTFGAGSRLTVL.